The present TCR beta chain was sequenced within a study of neurological immune-mediated disorders. TCRdb re-analysed the 5' RACE reads in MiXCR, keeping a single row per CDR3 protein. The sample lists 55,000 to 65,000 distinct CDR3 sequences, 3.5% to 4.5% occurring once. The starting material, 2 million PBMCs stored at -80 C, gave rise to the unsorted libraries. This clonotype was obtained from a woman in her forties or fifties with multiple sclerosis. The material sequenced was PBMCs.

The CDR3 DNA reads TGCGCCAGCAGCTTGGTCTCTAGCACAGATACGCAGTATTTT. It specifies CASSLVSSTDTQYF. This sequence joins TRBV5-1 and TRBJ2-3; D not resolved. The germline V gene has CDR1 SGHRS and CDR2 YFSETQ. CDR3 length equals 14 residues. V gave up 0 bases and J gave up 0 bases, with 5 bases separating them.